These 29 T cell receptor beta chains came from one sample sequenced in a study of T cell repertoires in cytomegalovirus infection. These receptors' targets are unknown. From the reads, TCRdb called clonotypes with MiXCR, one entry per CDR3 protein. This table holds about 900,000 distinct CDR3 sequences, 30% to 40% found once. The material was cultured CD8+ T cells from PBMCs, obtained from culture after CMV antigen stimulation. Receptor source: a human donor in good health (CMV status not recorded). Some clones in this sample may be carry-over from other donors' samples.

The chain links TRBV9 to TRBJ2-3, with a tentative D call TRBD1 (5 bases). The V and J ends lost 3 bases and 2 bases respectively, with 16 bases between them. Germline V gene lookup returns CDR1 SGDLS and CDR2 YYNGEE. The CDR3 spans 16 residues. DNA for the CDR3: TGTGCCAGCAGCGCTACAGGAGCCACTTACACAGATACGCAGTATTTT. It translates to CASSATGATYTDTQYF.

This clonotype was counted at least ten times. The chain carries TRBV12-3 or TRBV12-4 and TRBJ1-1, with TRBD1 identical over 7 bases. J was trimmed by 4 bases and V by 3 bases; bases with no gene match: 2. This CDR3 has 13 residues. The DNA for the CDR3 is TGTGCCAGCAGTTTCAGGGGGGGCACTGAAGCTTTCTTT. Translated: CASSFRGGTEAFF.

The chain recombines TRBV9 with TRBJ1-1, with D possibly TRBD1 on 5 matching bases. Germline CDR1 SGDLS, CDR2 YYNGEE. The CDR3 is 16 residues long. V was shortened by 0 bases and J by 6 bases, with 18 bases between the two germline ends. The CDR3 loop reads CASSVVVVRDVAEAFF. DNA for the CDR3: TGTGCCAGCAGCGTAGTGGTGGTCAGGGATGTCGCTGAAGCTTTCTTT.

The chain joins TRBV4-3 to TRBJ2-3; D call uncertain. Trimming removed 0 bases from V and 3 bases from J, with 7 bases in between. The CDR3 sequence is 14 residues long. Germline values: CDR1 LGHNA, CDR2 YSLEER. The CDR3 loop reads CASSQDWGTDTQYF. The CDR3 region has the DNA TGCGCCAGCAGCCAAGATTGGGGAACAGATACGCAGTATTTT.

As to this clonotype: The junction shows a germline mismatch at one end, possibly a read error. The V and J genes are TRBV6-1 and TRBJ1-1; D not resolved. Germline values: CDR1 MNHNS, CDR2 SASEGT. The CDR3 is made up of 13 amino acids. CDR3 in DNA: TGTGCCGGCAGTGAATACGAAGGGACTGAAGCTTTCTTT. Amino acid sequence: CAGSEYEGTEAFF.

In this sample, this clonotype turned up many times. The chain uses TRBV7-6 and TRBJ2-7, with 8 nucleotides matching TRBD1. Losses at the gene ends were 0 bases for V and 2 bases for J; bases not matched to a gene: 6. Looked up from germline, CDR1 is SGHVS and CDR2 is FNYEAQ. This CDR3 contains 16 residues. CDR3 loop: CASSLAQGAVTYEQYF. In nucleotides, the CDR3 is TGTGCCAGCAGCTTAGCCCAGGGGGCTGTGACCTACGAGCAGTACTTC.

The chain couples TRBV6-6 to TRBJ1-5; maybe TRBD1 (5 bases). CDR3 length equals 15 residues. V lost 2 bases to trimming and J lost 2 bases, with 10 bases between them. Germline V gene data show CDR1 as MNHNY and CDR2 as SVGAGI (reference sequence). CDR3 loop: CASSYRGSGNQPQHF. The CDR3 region has the DNA TGTGCCAGCAGTTACCGGGGGTCGGGCAATCAGCCCCAGCATTTT.

The rearrangement links TRBV3-1 to TRBJ1-1, with a tentative D call TRBD1 (6 bases). V was trimmed by 1 base and J by 0 bases, leaving 15 bases between them. From germline, CDR1 is LGHDT and CDR2 YNNKEL (reference sequence). The CDR3 consists of 17 residues. The CDR3 nucleotides read TGTGCCAGCAGCCAAGGGCCAGGGGTACGGCTGAACACTGAAGCTTTCTTT. Its protein product is CASSQGPGVRLNTEAFF.

This rearrangement joins TRBV6-5 to TRBJ2-1, with 9 bases fitting TRBD2. The J segment lost 4 bases and the V segment lost 6 bases, leaving 10 bases of the junction unmatched. The V gene's germline CDR1 is MNHEY and CDR2 SVGAGI. The CDR3 contains 16 residues. CDR3 sequence (DNA): TGTGCCAGCAGCTCCTGGGCGGGGGGGCAGTACAATGAGCAGTTCTTC. The encoded protein is CASSSWAGGQYNEQFF.

This clonotype was found many times. This chain joins TRBV7-9 and TRBJ1-2; D unresolved. Per germline, CDR1 SEHNR and CDR2 FQNEAQ (reference sequence). CDR3 size: 15 residues. Trimming left V 1 base short and J 4 bases short, with 13 bases between. The CDR3 DNA reads as TGTGCCAGCAGCTTAGAAGAGGCAGGACTCTATGGCTACACCTTC. It yields the protein CASSLEEAGLYGYTF. The full variable domain, completed using reference TRBV7-9 and TRBJ1-2, is DTGVSQNPRHKITKRGQNVTFRCDPISEHNRLYWYRQTLGQGPEFLTYFQNEAQLEKSRLLSDRFSAERPKGSFSTLEIQRTEQGDSAMYLCASSLEEAGLYGYTFGSGTRLTVV.

This chain joins TRBV7-9 and TRBJ1-1; D is unresolved. V dropped 5 bases and J dropped 6 bases, with 7 bases sitting between them. The CDR3 runs 11 residues. The germline V gene has CDR1 SEHNR and CDR2 FQNEAQ (reference sequence). CDR3 nucleotide sequence: TGTGCCAGCAGCCCCAACGCTGAAGCTTTCTTT. Protein product: CASSPNAEAFF.

In this sample, this clonotype turned up a few times. V and J are TRBV3-1 and TRBJ2-5; TRBD2 matches at 13 bases. CDR1 and CDR2 (germline): LGHDT, YNNKEL (reference sequence). Trimming took 0 bases from V and 2 from J; bases not matched to a gene: 6. The CDR3 sequence is 18 residues long. CDR3 DNA: TGTGCCAGCAGCCAAGAAGGGACTAGCGGGGTGTTTCAAGAGACCCAGTACTTC. Amino acids: CASSQEGTSGVFQETQYF.

In its sample, this clonotype was seen many times. The J gene is TRBJ1-5, the V gene TRBV7-8; D is possibly TRBD1 (5 bases). The CDR3 runs to 17 residues. Per germline, CDR1 SGHVS and CDR2 FQNEAQ. V was pared by 2 bases and J by 6 bases, with 20 bases between. The CDR3 nucleotides read TGTGCCAGCAGCTTACCCCAACAGGACATTTGGGGTCAGCCCCAGCATTTT. It is translated as CASSLPQQDIWGQPQHF. Full variable domain (outside the CDR3, taken from reference TRBV7-8 and TRBJ1-5): GAGVSQSPRYKVAKRGQDVALRCDPISGHVSLFWYQQALGQGPEFLTYFQNEAQLDKSGLPSDRFFAERPEGSVSTLKIQRTQQEDSAVYLCASSLPQQDIWGQPQHFGDGTRLSIL.

This clonotype was seen a few times. The CDR3 bases are TGTGCCAGCAGTTACCTGGGGTTGGGCACTGAAGCTTTCTTT. Amino acids: CASSYLGLGTEAFF. The genes are TRBV6-8 and TRBJ1-1; no definite D call. Trimming shortened V by 2 bases and J by 4 bases, and 11 bases separated the two germline ends. Germline V lookup: CDR1 MNHGY, CDR2 SAAAGT. The CDR3 is 14 residues long.

This chain joins TRBV7-3 and TRBJ1-5; unclear D gene. The CDR3 is 12 amino acids. Germline assignment: CDR1 SGHTA and CDR2 FQGTGA. V was cut by 5 bases and J by 7 bases, with 9 bases left in between. The CDR3 sequence is CASSTLEQPQHF. DNA for the CDR3: TGTGCCAGCAGCACACTTGAGCAGCCCCAGCATTTT.

This clonotype has at least ten counts. This chain uses TRBV7-2 with TRBJ2-4; D is possibly TRBD1 (8 bases). Per the germline V gene, CDR1 is SGHTA and CDR2 is FQGNSA. There are 15 residues in the CDR3. V shed 5 bases and J shed 8 bases, with 19 bases lying between them. The CDR3 reads CASSTQTGAGDIQYF. CDR3 nucleotides: TGTGCCAGCAGCACTCAGACAGGGGCGGGAGACATTCAGTACTTC.

The chain couples TRBV18 to TRBJ2-1; D might be TRBD1 (6 bases). Deletions cut 6 bases from V and 4 bases from J, with 19 bases between. Germline CDR1 and CDR2: KGHSH and LQKENI. The CDR3 contains 16 residues. This CDR3 is CASSPTVQGLYNEQFF. For the CDR3, the DNA is TGTGCCAGCTCCCCCACAGTTCAGGGGCTTTACAATGAGCAGTTCTTC. The full variable domain, in which reference TRBV18 and TRBJ2-1 provide the parts outside the CDR3, is NAGVMQNPRHLVRRRGQEARLRCSPMKGHSHVYWYRQLPEEGLKFMVYLQKENIIDESGMPKERFSAEFPKEGPSILRIQQVVRGDSAAYFCASSPTVQGLYNEQFFGPGTRLTVL.

CDR3 amino acids: CASGLLGIKDSKGEKLFF. In nucleotides, the CDR3 is TGTGCTAGTGGTTTGTTGGGTATCAAGGACAGCAAGGGGGAAAAACTGTTTTTT. The rearrangement uses TRBV12-5 and TRBJ1-4, with a tentative D call TRBD1 (6 bases). V was pared by 2 bases and J by 8 bases, with 24 bases between. Per germline, CDR1 LGHNT and CDR2 FRNRAP. CDR3 length equals 18 residues.

This clonotype was found a few times. The rearrangement links TRBV7-8 to TRBJ2-3; TRBD2 agrees at 11 bases. V shed 5 bases and J 5 bases; nucleotides not matched to a gene: 9. Germline values: CDR1 SGHVS, CDR2 FQNEAQ. This CDR3 region has 16 residues. The CDR3: CASSLVASGGRDTQYF. The CDR3 nucleotides read TGTGCCAGCAGCCTGGTGGCTAGCGGGGGGCGAGATACGCAGTATTTT.

The V and J genes are TRBV7-6 and TRBJ2-1; D may match TRBD1 or TRBD2 (5 bases each). Trimming stripped 3 bases from V and 9 bases from J, with 9 bases between. CDR3 length equals 12 residues. Germline V gene data show CDR1 as SGHVS and CDR2 as FNYEAQ. The CDR3 nucleotides read TGTGCCAGCAGCTTGGGGGAATCTGAGCAGTTCTTC. Its translation is CASSLGESEQFF.

With respect to this clonotype: With a much larger clone just one base away, this may be a read error. This chain joins TRBV7-9 and TRBJ2-1; D is ambiguous. The length of the CDR3 is 13 residues. In germline, CDR1 is SEHNR, CDR2 FQNEAQ (reference sequence). This CDR3 is CTSSLGSHNEQFF. The CDR3 nucleotides are TGTACCAGCAGCTTAGGCAGCCACAATGAGCAGTTCTTC.

The V and J genes are TRBV19 and TRBJ2-1; 7 nucleotides match TRBD1. From germline, CDR1 is LNHDA and CDR2 SQIVND (reference sequence). V shed 10 bases and J 7 bases; nucleotides not matched to a gene: 10. The CDR3 has 13 residues. The CDR3 sequence is CATTGTARNEQFF. CDR3 nucleotides: TGTGCCACTACCGGGACAGCGAGGAATGAGCAGTTCTTC.

The chain carries TRBV4-1 and TRBJ2-1; 12 bases fit TRBD2. The CDR3 covers 17 residues. Per germline, CDR1 MGHRA and CDR2 YSYEKL. J gave up 9 bases and V 0 bases, and 9 bases lay outside the gene matches. This CDR3 reads CASSQDASGGALFEQFF. CDR3 in DNA: TGCGCCAGCAGCCAAGACGCTAGCGGGGGGGCCTTGTTTGAGCAGTTCTTC.

CDR3 region: CASSVSRTVGGLEQYF. In nucleotides, the CDR3 is TGTGCCAGCAGCGTATCGCGGACAGTCGGTGGTTTGGAGCAGTACTTC. The chain couples TRBV7-4 to TRBJ2-7; D possibly corresponds to TRBD1 (6 bases). The CDR3 runs to 16 residues. Per germline, CDR1 SGHVT and CDR2 SQSDAQ. Trimming took off 5 bases at V and 7 bases at J, with 24 bases between the two ends.

The chain has TRBV7-1 and TRBJ2-3, with 9 bases fitting TRBD1. TRBV7-1 belongs to the ORF category, with a function that is uncertain. CDR3 length: 14 residues. With 7 bases clipped from V and 3 bases from J, the junction kept 5 bases outside the gene matches. The CDR3 DNA reads TGTGCCAGCACCCCACAGGGGGCAACAGATACGCAGTATTTT. It encodes CASTPQGATDTQYF.

This clonotype was detected ten times or more. V usage is TRBV12-5 and J usage is TRBJ1-5; D is unclear. The V end lost 3 bases, the J end lost 1 base, and 4 bases lay between the germline ends. Germline V gene lookup returns CDR1 LGHNT and CDR2 FRNRAP. The CDR3 loop spans 13 amino acids. The chain's CDR3 is CASGFRSNQPQHF. The CDR3 bases are TGTGCTAGTGGTTTTCGAAGCAATCAGCCCCAGCATTTT.

Only a few counts were recorded for this clonotype. The genes are TRBV10-1 and TRBJ2-1; D ambiguous. V lost 10 bases to trimming and J lost 5 bases, with 33 bases between them. The germline V gene has CDR1 WNHNN and CDR2 SYGVQD (reference sequence). The CDR3 extends over 19 amino acids. The CDR3 reads CATILNPPERQCEHNEQFF. CDR3 coding DNA: TGCGCCACCATTCTCAACCCCCCGGAGCGCCAGTGTGAGCACAATGAGCAGTTCTTC.

This chain connects TRBV19 to TRBJ1-1; D possibly corresponds to TRBD1 (6 bases). CDR3 length: 11 amino acids. Deletions cut 10 bases from V and 5 bases from J, with 11 bases between. CDR1 is LNHDA and CDR2 is SQIVND in the germline V gene (reference sequence). The CDR3 DNA is TGTGCCACCCTTCAGGGGACTGAAGCTTTCTTT. Translated: CATLQGTEAFF.

V usage is TRBV4-3 and J usage is TRBJ1-1; D call uncertain. The V gene lost 2 bases and the J gene lost 10 bases, with 14 bases spanning the gap. The CDR3 runs 13 residues. CDR1 is LGHNA, CDR2 YSLEER, per germline. DNA for the CDR3: TGCGCCAGCAGCCAAAAAAGGGCGAATGGAGCTTTCTTT. Encoded protein: CASSQKRANGAFF.